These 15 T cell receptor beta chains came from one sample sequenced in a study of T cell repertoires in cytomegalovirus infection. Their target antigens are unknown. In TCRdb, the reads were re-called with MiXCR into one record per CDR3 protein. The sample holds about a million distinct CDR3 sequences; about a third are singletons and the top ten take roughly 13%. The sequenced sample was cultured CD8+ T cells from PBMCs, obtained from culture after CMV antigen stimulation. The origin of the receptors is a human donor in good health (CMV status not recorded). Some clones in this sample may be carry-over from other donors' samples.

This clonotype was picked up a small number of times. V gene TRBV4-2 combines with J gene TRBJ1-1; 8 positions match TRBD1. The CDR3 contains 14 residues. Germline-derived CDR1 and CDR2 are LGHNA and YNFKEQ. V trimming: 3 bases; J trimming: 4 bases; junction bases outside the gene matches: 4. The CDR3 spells CASSHFTGGTEAFF. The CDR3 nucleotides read TGTGCCAGCAGCCATTTCACAGGGGGCACTGAAGCTTTCTTT.

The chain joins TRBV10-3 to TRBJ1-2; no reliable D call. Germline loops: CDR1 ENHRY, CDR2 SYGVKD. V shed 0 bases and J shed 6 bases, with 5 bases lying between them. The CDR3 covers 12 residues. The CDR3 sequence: CAISESRNGYTF. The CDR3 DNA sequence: TGTGCCATCAGTGAGTCGAGGAATGGCTACACCTTC.

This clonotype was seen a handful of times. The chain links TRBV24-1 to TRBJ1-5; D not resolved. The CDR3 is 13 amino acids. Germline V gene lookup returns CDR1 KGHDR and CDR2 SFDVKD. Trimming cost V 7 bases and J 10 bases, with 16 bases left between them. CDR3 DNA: TGTGCCACCAGGTTCGCCCGTGAACCTCCCCAGCATTTT. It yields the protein CATRFAREPPQHF.

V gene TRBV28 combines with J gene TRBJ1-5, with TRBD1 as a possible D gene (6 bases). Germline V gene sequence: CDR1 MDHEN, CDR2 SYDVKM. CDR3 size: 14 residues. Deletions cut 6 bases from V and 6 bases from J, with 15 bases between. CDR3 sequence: CASRVGVGAQPQHF. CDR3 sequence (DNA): TGTGCCAGCAGGGTAGGGGTGGGGGCTCAGCCCCAGCATTTT.

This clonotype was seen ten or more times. DNA for the CDR3: TGTGCCAGCAGGGGGCGGGGAACCGTAAGCTCCTACAATGAGCAGTTCTTC. Protein sequence: CASRGRGTVSSYNEQFF. This chain uses TRBV12-3 or TRBV12-4 with TRBJ2-1; maybe TRBD2 (6 bases). This CDR3 has 17 amino acids. Trimming removed 6 bases from V and 0 bases from J, with 18 bases in between.

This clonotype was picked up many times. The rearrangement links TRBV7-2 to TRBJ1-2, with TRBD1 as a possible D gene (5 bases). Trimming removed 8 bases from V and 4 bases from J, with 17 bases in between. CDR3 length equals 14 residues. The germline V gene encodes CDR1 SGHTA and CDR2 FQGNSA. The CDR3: CASPIGALSYGYTF. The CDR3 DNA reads TGTGCCAGCCCGATTGGGGCGTTAAGCTATGGCTACACCTTC.

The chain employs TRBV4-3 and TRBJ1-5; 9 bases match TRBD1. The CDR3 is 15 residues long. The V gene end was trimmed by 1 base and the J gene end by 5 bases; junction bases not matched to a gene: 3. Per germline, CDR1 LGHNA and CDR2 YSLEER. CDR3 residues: CASSQGRTGDQPQHF. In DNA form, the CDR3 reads TGCGCCAGCAGCCAAGGGCGGACAGGGGATCAGCCCCAGCATTTT.

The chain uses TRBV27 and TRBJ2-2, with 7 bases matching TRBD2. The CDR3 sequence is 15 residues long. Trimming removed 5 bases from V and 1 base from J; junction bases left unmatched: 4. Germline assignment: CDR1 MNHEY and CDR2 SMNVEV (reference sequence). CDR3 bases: TGTGCCAGCAGTACACGCGGGGGGAACACCGGGGAGCTGTTTTTT. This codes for CASSTRGGNTGELFF.

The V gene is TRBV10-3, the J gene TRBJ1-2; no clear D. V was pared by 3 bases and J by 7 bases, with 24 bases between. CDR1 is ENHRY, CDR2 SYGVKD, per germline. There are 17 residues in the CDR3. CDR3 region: CAISDGGVGQDRRGYTF. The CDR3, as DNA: TGTGCCATCAGTGACGGTGGGGTCGGCCAGGACCGTCGTGGCTACACCTTC.

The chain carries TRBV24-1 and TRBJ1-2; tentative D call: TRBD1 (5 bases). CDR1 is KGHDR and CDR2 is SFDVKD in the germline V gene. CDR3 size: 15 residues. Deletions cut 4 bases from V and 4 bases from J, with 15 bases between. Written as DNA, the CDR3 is TGTGCCACCAGTGACCCGGACGGGGGAGGCTATGGCTACACCTTC. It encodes CATSDPDGGGYGYTF.

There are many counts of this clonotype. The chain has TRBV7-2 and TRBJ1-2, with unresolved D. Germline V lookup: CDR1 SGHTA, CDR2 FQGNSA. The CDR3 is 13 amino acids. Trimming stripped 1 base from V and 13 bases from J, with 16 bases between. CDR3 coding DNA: TGTGCCAGCAGCTTAGGAGGCTGGTCCGATCCCACCTTC. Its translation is CASSLGGWSDPTF.

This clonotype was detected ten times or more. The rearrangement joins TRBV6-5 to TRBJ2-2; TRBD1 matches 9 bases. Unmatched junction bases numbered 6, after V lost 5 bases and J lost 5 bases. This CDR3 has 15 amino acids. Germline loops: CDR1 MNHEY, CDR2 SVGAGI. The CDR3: CASSPQGAGTGELFF. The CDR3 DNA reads TGTGCCAGCAGTCCACAGGGGGCTGGAACCGGGGAGCTGTTTTTT.

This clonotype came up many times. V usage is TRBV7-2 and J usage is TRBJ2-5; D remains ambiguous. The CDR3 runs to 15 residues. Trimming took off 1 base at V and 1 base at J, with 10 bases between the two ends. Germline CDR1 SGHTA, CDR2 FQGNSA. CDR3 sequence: CASSLEWHPQETQYF. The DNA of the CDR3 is TGTGCCAGCAGCTTAGAGTGGCACCCCCAAGAGACCCAGTACTTC.

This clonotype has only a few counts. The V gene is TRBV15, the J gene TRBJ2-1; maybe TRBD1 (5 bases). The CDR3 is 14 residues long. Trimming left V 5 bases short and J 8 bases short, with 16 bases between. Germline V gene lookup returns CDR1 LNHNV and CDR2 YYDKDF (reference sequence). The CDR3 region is CATSEGRGSHEQFF. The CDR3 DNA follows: TGTGCCACCAGCGAAGGAAGGGGATCGCATGAGCAGTTCTTC.

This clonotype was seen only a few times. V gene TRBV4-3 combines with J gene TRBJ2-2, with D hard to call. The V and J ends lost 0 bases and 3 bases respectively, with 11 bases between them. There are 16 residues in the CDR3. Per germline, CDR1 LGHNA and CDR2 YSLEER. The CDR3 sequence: CASSQDGGPYTGELFF. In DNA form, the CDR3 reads TGCGCCAGCAGCCAAGATGGCGGACCCTACACCGGGGAGCTGTTTTTT.